The 8 T cell receptor beta chains presented below share a single source sample, sequenced in a study of T cell responses to AZD1222 COVID-19 vaccine. The method was immunoSEQ multiplex PCR; TCRdb's version includes in-frame clones alone and lacks a portion of them. The sample has a few hundred thousand clones, roughly 93% seen once. The source was peripheral blood, collected on day 0 of AZD1222 vaccination. These TCRs come from an adult in good health.

The V and J genes are TRBV27 and TRBJ1-2; D remains unclear. V was shortened by 6 bases and J by 0 bases, with 14 bases between the two germline ends. Germline CDR1 and CDR2: MNHEY and SMNVEV (reference sequence). This CDR3 contains 15 residues. The chain's CDR3 is CASRVGGMANYGYTF. The CDR3 DNA reads as TGTGCCAGCAGAGTAGGAGGGATGGCTAACTATGGCTACACCTTC.

This rearrangement joins TRBV7-8 to TRBJ2-7; no definite D call. The CDR3 sequence is 14 residues long. Trimming took 4 bases from V and 0 from J, leaving 10 bases between them. Per the germline V gene, CDR1 is SGHVS and CDR2 is FQNEAQ. The CDR3 nucleotides read TGTGCCAGCAGCTCCCAGGCGTTCTCCTACGAGCAGTACTTC. Translating gives CASSSQAFSYEQYF.

The chain combines TRBV2 with TRBJ1-5; 8 positions match TRBD1. Germline CDR1 SNHLY, CDR2 FYNNEI. This CDR3 has 15 amino acids. J was trimmed by 3 bases and V by 4 bases; bases with no gene match: 5. The CDR3 nucleotides read TGTGCCAGCAGTGGGAACAGGGGGATCAATCAGCCCCAGCATTTT. Translating it yields CASSGNRGINQPQHF. The variable domain in full, with the rest retrieved from reference TRBV2 and TRBJ1-5, is EPEVTQTPSHQVTQMGQEVILRCVPISNHLYFYWYRQILGQKVEFLVSFYNNEISEKSEIFDDQFSVERPDGSNFTLKIRSTKLEDSAMYFCASSGNRGINQPQHFGDGTRLSIL.

This clone appeared once. The rearrangement links TRBV6-5 to TRBJ1-3; D is undetermined. The germline V gene has CDR1 MNHEY and CDR2 SVGAGI. Deletions cut 6 bases from V and 12 bases from J, with 12 bases between. This CDR3 is 11 amino acids long. CDR3: CASRTTGYIYF. The CDR3 DNA is TGTGCCAGCAGAACAACCGGTTACATATATTTT.

The V and J genes are TRBV20-1 and TRBJ2-7; no firm D call. Germline CDR1 is DFQATT and CDR2 is SNEGSKA (reference sequence). This CDR3 has 11 residues. With 3 bases removed from V and 5 bases from J, the gap between germline ends came to 8 bases. CDR3 amino acids: CSASMKDEQYF. CDR3 in DNA: TGCAGTGCTAGTATGAAAGACGAGCAGTACTTC.

As to this clone: The same CDR3 also results from other DNA sequences found in this sample. The chain is built from TRBV3-1 (or the pseudogene TRBV3-2) and TRBJ1-1, with 7 bases fitting TRBD1. The V gene end was trimmed by 4 bases and the J gene end by 4 bases; junction bases not matched to a gene: 0. Germline V gene lookup returns CDR1 LGHDT and CDR2 YNNKEL (reference sequence). This CDR3 comprises 12 residues. This chain's CDR3 is CASSPGGTEAFF. The CDR3 DNA follows: TGTGCCAGCAGCCCAGGGGGCACTGAAGCTTTCTTT.

This chain joins TRBV5-1 and TRBJ1-1; TRBD1 aligns across 8 bases. The CDR3 spans 14 residues. The germline V gene encodes CDR1 SGHRS and CDR2 YFSETQ. V trimming: 2 bases; J trimming: 6 bases; junction bases outside the gene matches: 6. This chain's CDR3 is CASSFTQGGSEAFF. The CDR3 DNA is TGCGCCAGCAGCTTTACACAGGGGGGGTCTGAAGCTTTCTTT.

This clone appeared a single time. The V and J genes are TRBV5-6 and TRBJ1-2; TRBD1 is a possible D gene (5 bases). The CDR3 sequence is 14 residues long. Germline-derived CDR1 and CDR2 are SGHDT and YYEEEE. Trimming pared 4 bases from V and 4 bases from J, leaving 14 bases between. The DNA of the CDR3 is TGTGCCAGCAGCGCCTCTGCGGGGGTCTATGGCTACACCTTC. Translating gives CASSASAGVYGYTF.